At least ten counts were recorded for the clone carrying this T cell receptor beta chain. Its antigen is unknown. Time point denoted: persistent/refractory GD, antithyroid drugs over 5 years with positive TRAb. Extracted PBMC RNA gave rise to the TCR library. The authors built TCR beta libraries using iRepertoire HTBI primers and Arm-PCR of CDR3 regions. TCRdb reprocessed the multiplex PCR reads via MiXCR and lists one record per CDR3 protein. The sample records fewer than 450,000 distinct CDR3 sequences, more than 20% being singletons. The data derive from a study of regulatory T cells in long-lasting Graves disease. Whole-study context: To qualify as persistent, Graves' disease required over 5 years of antithyroid drugs with positive TSH receptor antibodies.

General study findings and limits: Limited samples may have lowered accuracy.

The CDR3 is 15 residues long. In germline, CDR1 is MNHEY, CDR2 SVGAGI. The V and J ends lost 0 bases and 6 bases, in that order; junction bases with no gene match: 8. This specimen was peripheral blood mononuclear cells (PBMCs), taken when the disease was refractory, from a patient treated with antithyroid drugs. This chain joins TRBV6-5 and TRBJ2-7; the match to TRBD2 covers 7 bases. The TCR comes from a female donor with Graves disease. This CDR3 is CASSYSTSTKSEQYF. As DNA, the CDR3 is TGTGCCAGCAGTTACTCGACTAGCACGAAGAGCGAGCAGTACTTC.